These 22 T cell receptor beta chains were sequenced from one sample in a study of monozygotic twins with inflammatory bowel disease. TCRdb reworked the 5' RACE reads into one entry per CDR3 protein, no DNA. The specimen's table records 440,000 or so distinct CDR3 sequences. The sequenced sample consisted of blood. All receptors come from a human donor with ulcerative colitis or Crohn's disease, or a healthy co-twin of an affected twin (not recorded which).

The rearrangement uses TRBV4-3 and TRBJ2-7; TCRdb indicates TRBD1, and absent DNA this call remains unverified. The CDR3 is made up of 16 amino acids. Germline V gives CDR1 LGHNA, CDR2 YSLEER. The CDR3 region is CASSLSAGATSYEQYF.

The J gene is TRBJ2-5, the V gene TRBV6-5; TCRdb's D call, TRBD1, is unchecked because there is no DNA. The CDR3 is made up of 15 amino acids. CDR1 and CDR2 from the germline V gene are MNHEY and SVGAGI. This CDR3 reads CASSYSLGGGETQYF.

V and J are TRBV12-3 or TRBV12-4 and TRBJ1-1; TCRdb gives TRBD1 as the D gene, but with no DNA this cannot be confirmed. The CDR3 length is 14 residues. The CDR3 protein is CASSSTGFGTEAFF.

The chain has TRBV20-1 and TRBJ2-3. Looked up from germline, CDR1 is DFQATT and CDR2 is SNEGSKA (reference sequence). The CDR3 consists of 14 residues. This CDR3 is CSARDGRGTDTQYF.

The gene calls are TRBV28 and TRBJ1-2; as DNA is missing, the TRBD1 call by TCRdb cannot be tested. The CDR3 extends over 12 amino acids. Germline V gene sequence: CDR1 MDHEN, CDR2 SYDVKM. CDR3: CASTPRVGGYTF.

The rearrangement uses TRBV6-2 or TRBV6-3 and TRBJ2-1. The length of the CDR3 is 13 residues. Germline V gene sequence: CDR1 MNHEY, CDR2 SVGEGT. This CDR3 is CASTYGTYNEQFF.

The rearrangement joins TRBV7-9 to TRBJ1-1; checking the TCRdb D call of TRBD1 is not possible without DNA. CDR1 is SEHNR and CDR2 is FQNEAQ in the germline V gene (reference sequence). CDR3 length: 17 residues. This CDR3 reads CASSLASGPGGGTEAFF.

The chain recombines TRBV27 with TRBJ1-3. The CDR3 contains 16 residues. The germline V gene encodes CDR1 MNHEY and CDR2 SMNVEV (reference sequence). CDR3 protein: CASSPRSPYSGNTIYF.

This rearrangement joins TRBV25-1 to TRBJ2-1; without DNA, the TCRdb call of TRBD1 cannot be checked. The CDR3 length is 13 residues. Per germline, CDR1 MGHDK and CDR2 SYGVNS. The CDR3 here is CASSDWDNNEQFF.

CDR3 amino acids: CASSQGGRGADTGELFF. The chain joins TRBV4-2 to TRBJ2-2; the TCRdb D gene call, TRBD1, has no DNA to confirm it. The CDR3 is 17 residues long. Per germline, CDR1 LGHNA and CDR2 YNFKEQ.

V usage is TRBV2 and J usage is TRBJ1-2. This CDR3 has 13 residues. The germline V gene encodes CDR1 SNHLY and CDR2 FYNNEI. Here the CDR3 reads CASSRQEIYGYTF.

The J gene is TRBJ2-7, the V gene TRBV2; without DNA, the TCRdb call of TRBD1 cannot be checked. CDR1 and CDR2 from the germline V gene are SNHLY and FYNNEI. The CDR3 is 13 amino acids. The CDR3 protein is CASNGGATHEQYF.

The chain carries TRBV5-1 and TRBJ2-3; TCRdb names TRBD1, which stays unverified in the absence of DNA. The length of the CDR3 is 14 residues. Germline V gene lookup returns CDR1 SGHRS and CDR2 YFSETQ. The CDR3 reads CASGAGQVTDTQYF.

The CDR3 protein is CASSYSTDREGEQYF. This chain links TRBV6-5 with TRBJ2-7; TCRdb designates TRBD1, a call that cannot be tested without DNA. The CDR3 covers 15 residues. The germline V gene has CDR1 MNHEY and CDR2 SVGAGI.

The chain uses TRBV29-1 and TRBJ2-1; checking the TCRdb D call of TRBD2 is not possible without DNA. This CDR3 spans 12 amino acids. Germline CDR1 and CDR2: SQVTM and ANQGSEA. CDR3 loop: CSVDSGINEQFF.

The chain is built from TRBV27 and TRBJ2-3; the TRBD2 assignment by TCRdb is unverifiable without DNA. The CDR3 spans 16 residues. The germline V gene encodes CDR1 MNHEY and CDR2 SMNVEV (reference sequence). This chain's CDR3 is CASSLSSGKSTDTQYF.

The genes are TRBV5-1 and TRBJ2-7; TCRdb lists TRBD1, though no DNA is available to test this call. This CDR3 spans 11 amino acids. Germline CDR1 and CDR2: SGHRS and YFSETQ. The CDR3: CASSQTGRQYF. Combining the CDR3 with reference TRBV5-1 and TRBJ2-7 gives the whole variable domain KAGVTQTPRYLIKTRGQQVTLSCSPISGHRSVSWYQQTPGQGLQFLFEYFSETQRNKGNFPGRFSGRQFSNSRSEMNVSTLELGDSALYLCASSQTGRQYFGPGTRLTVT.

V and J are TRBV27 and TRBJ2-1; TCRdb names TRBD1, which stays unverified in the absence of DNA. In germline, CDR1 is MNHEY, CDR2 SMNVEV (reference sequence). The CDR3 consists of 16 residues. CDR3 amino acids: CASSIYRGVSYNEQFF.

The chain carries TRBV18 and TRBJ2-7; the D call from TCRdb, TRBD1, cannot be confirmed without DNA. Per germline, CDR1 KGHSH and CDR2 LQKENI. The CDR3 consists of 13 residues. The CDR3 here is CASSQKQDSEQYF.

The CDR3 protein is CASSGLAGHEQFF. The chain couples TRBV12-3 or TRBV12-4 to TRBJ2-1; the TRBD2 assignment by TCRdb is unverifiable without DNA. The CDR3 covers 13 residues.

This chain links TRBV4-3 with TRBJ2-2; with no DNA, the TCRdb D assignment of TRBD1 cannot be verified. The CDR3 has 16 residues. Germline lookup yields CDR1 LGHNA and CDR2 YSLEER. The CDR3 protein is CASSQDNDRETGELFF.

This chain connects TRBV18 to TRBJ2-1. CDR1 and CDR2 (germline): KGHSH, LQKENI. There are 17 residues in the CDR3. CDR3 sequence reads: CASSPIWRIVSYNEQFF.